This T cell receptor (beta chain) appears in the sequencing data of a study of T-cell reconstitution after alpha-beta-depleted transplantation in children. There are 15 residues in the CDR3. Trimming removed 0 bases at V and 4 bases at J, with 12 bases between. Germline CDR1 reads LGHNA; CDR2 reads YSLEER. Unique molecular identifiers were incorporated when the TCRbeta library was constructed. TCRdb itself ran the PCR reads through MiXCR, one entry per CDR3 protein. The repertoire consists of around 480,000 distinct CDR3 sequences, with approximately 32% occurring once and the leading ten covering around 2.3%.

This clonotype was sampled from a human donor who donated a stem cell graft to a child with aplastic anemia. This specimen was PBMCs from the stem cell graft donor, taken from the stem cell graft. The V call is TRBV4-3, the J call TRBJ1-2; a weak D match, TRBD1 (5 bases). The CDR3 coding sequence is TGCGCCAGCAGCCAAGAAGGGGTGGTTAGCTATGGCTACACCTTC. It yields the protein CASSQEGVVSYGYTF.